Given below is one T cell receptor (beta chain) in context. This sample stems from a study of blood T cell repertoires in COVID-19. Across the whole study: There were acute and convalescent COVID-19 samples, and they came from the United States, Italy and Spain. PBMCs, B-cell-depleted T cells, or T cells were the source of the cDNA or gDNA that made up the material.

V was clipped by 5 bases and J by 2 bases; unmatched bases: 6. This CDR3 is 15 amino acids long. Germline CDR1 reads MDHEN; CDR2 reads SYDVKM. In the study's own analysis: Amplified reference gene primers provided the basis for estimating nucleated cell counts. Using immunoSEQ multiplex PCR, the repertoire was profiled, and TCRdb retains in-frame clones only, with some absent. V, J and clone size are those of that table, while D and trimming were read from the DNA. The repertoire consists of 150,000 to 200,000 clones, with about 82% occurring once and the leading ten covering roughly 5%. The sequenced material came from peripheral blood. This receptor was taken from a woman in her twenties or thirties with acute or convalescent COVID-19. The chain recombines TRBV28 with TRBJ2-7; 10 bases are shared with TRBD2. The CDR3 region is CASSKRTSGTYEQYF. As DNA, the CDR3 is TGTGCCAGCAGTAAAAGGACTAGCGGTACCTACGAGCAGTACTTC. Complete variable domain (other parts from reference TRBV28 and TRBJ2-7): DVKVTQSSRYLVKRTGEKVFLECVQDMDHENMFWYRQDPGLGLRLIYFSYDVKMKEKGDIPEGYSVSREKKERFSLILESASTNQTSMYLCASSKRTSGTYEQYFGPGTRLTVT.